Shown below are 20 T cell receptor beta chains from a single sample sequenced in a study of blood T cell repertoires in COVID-19 (dated by TCRdb to about 2020). The library was produced with the immunoSEQ multiplex PCR assay. TCRdb holds this immuneACCESS table with in-frame rearrangements only. Some clones are missing; in checked studies, unresolved V genes explain under half, and the rest has no known cause. This sample lists 140,000 to 150,000 clones; approximately 85% were detected once. The biggest ten clones account for around 8% of the sample. The sample consisted of peripheral blood. Source of these receptors: a woman aged 55-70 years with COVID-19, enrolled during active disease.

CDR3 loop: CASSPRTGLYNEQFF. The CDR3 DNA follows: TGTGCCAGCAGCCCCCGGACAGGGCTATACAATGAGCAGTTCTTC. The chain uses TRBV7-7 and TRBJ2-1; 8 bases line up with TRBD1. V was clipped by 5 bases and J by 4 bases; unmatched bases: 7. The CDR3 has 15 amino acids. The germline V gene has CDR1 SSHAT and CDR2 FNYEAQ (reference sequence).

The J gene is TRBJ1-1, the V gene TRBV10-3; no reliable D call. Germline assignment: CDR1 ENHRY and CDR2 SYGVKD. The CDR3 has 14 amino acids. Between the trimmed V and J ends, which lost 0 bases and 6 bases, there was a span of 11 bases. CDR3 in amino acids: CAISESVESAEAFF. CDR3 bases: TGTGCCATCAGTGAGTCAGTCGAAAGCGCTGAAGCTTTCTTT.

The V and J genes are TRBV7-2 and TRBJ2-7; 8 bases fit TRBD1. Trimming cost V 5 bases and J 0 bases; bases outside gene matches: 9. Germline CDR1 reads SGHTA; CDR2 reads FQGNSA. The CDR3 has 16 residues. The CDR3 here is CASSPRGTGYSYEQYF. For the CDR3, the DNA is TGTGCCAGCAGCCCCCGGGGGACAGGATACTCCTACGAGCAGTACTTC.

This clone was counted a few times. The chain uses TRBV7-9 and TRBJ1-2, with 11 bases identical to TRBD1. This CDR3 is 15 amino acids long. CDR1 is SEHNR and CDR2 is FQNEAQ in the germline V gene (reference sequence). V lost 4 bases, J lost 0 bases, and 1 base stayed unmatched. This CDR3 is CASSSGQGANYGYTF. In DNA, the CDR3 is TGTGCCAGCAGCTCGGGACAGGGGGCTAACTATGGCTACACCTTC.

This clone was observed a few times. The chain is built from TRBV6-1 and TRBJ1-1, with D possibly being TRBD1 (6 bases). The CDR3 has 14 residues. V was shortened by 3 bases and J by 6 bases, with 14 bases between the two germline ends. CDR1 and CDR2 (germline): MNHNS, SASEGT. The CDR3 bases are TGTGCCAGCAGTGACGAAGTGGACAGATCTGAAGCTTTCTTT. Encoded protein: CASSDEVDRSEAFF.

This chain connects TRBV4-3 to TRBJ2-7; D remains unclear. V lost 1 base, J lost 2 bases, and 12 bases lay in between. CDR3 size: 15 residues. The V gene's germline CDR1 is LGHNA and CDR2 YSLEER. CDR3 loop: CASSQVSGPPYEQYF. The CDR3 bases are TGCGCCAGCAGCCAAGTCTCAGGCCCACCCTACGAGCAGTACTTC.

CDR3 DNA: TGTGCCAGCAGCTTAGGCCGCCGGGACATGAAACAAGAGACCCAGTACTTC. Its protein product is CASSLGRRDMKQETQYF. The chain carries TRBV11-2 and TRBJ2-5; possible D gene TRBD1, 6 bases. This CDR3 has 17 amino acids. The V end was cut by 1 base, the J end by 2 bases, with 17 bases between. CDR1 and CDR2 from the germline V gene are SGHAT and FQNNGV. The full variable domain, rest sourced from reference TRBV11-2 and TRBJ2-5, is EAGVAQSPRYKIIEKRQSVAFWCNPISGHATLYWYQQILGQGPKLLIQFQNNGVVDDSQLPKDRFSAERLKGVDSTLKIQPAKLEDSAVYLCASSLGRRDMKQETQYFGPGTRLLVL.

This chain's CDR3 is CASSRGGDGYTF. In nucleotides, the CDR3 is TGTGCCAGCTCCCGGGGAGGGGACGGCTACACCTTC. The chain couples TRBV18 to TRBJ1-2, with D possibly TRBD1 on 5 matching bases. The CDR3 loop spans 12 amino acids. V lost 6 bases and J 8 bases, leaving 13 bases between the germline ends. CDR1 and CDR2 (germline): KGHSH, LQKENI.

J is TRBJ2-3 and V is TRBV7-2; 8 bases map to TRBD2. Germline V gene sequence: CDR1 SGHTA, CDR2 FQGNSA. V trimming: 3 bases; J trimming: 2 bases; junction bases outside the gene matches: 7. The CDR3 is 16 residues long. CDR3 in DNA: TGTGCCAGCAGCTTTATGACTAGCGCCTACACAGATACGCAGTATTTT. As protein: CASSFMTSAYTDTQYF.

The chain carries TRBV30 and TRBJ2-1; 10 bases agree with TRBD2. This CDR3 is 15 amino acids long. V lost 1 base to trimming and J lost 8 bases; unmatched junction nucleotides: 8. In germline, CDR1 is GTSNPN, CDR2 SVGIG (reference sequence). CDR3 coding DNA: TGTGCCTGGAGTGGGAAAAGCGGGGGGGCCGATGAGCAGTTCTTC. This codes for CAWSGKSGGADEQFF.

The chain employs TRBV5-4 and TRBJ1-6; D gene unclear. There are 15 residues in the CDR3. Trimming took 4 bases from V and 8 from J, leaving 16 bases between them. Germline V gives CDR1 SGHNT, CDR2 YYREEE (reference sequence). The CDR3 nucleotides are TGTGCCAGCAGCCTCCAAATCGAGGGTTATTCACCCCTCCACTTT. The encoded protein is CASSLQIEGYSPLHF.

This chain uses TRBV7-8 with TRBJ1-4, with TRBD1 as a possible D gene (5 bases). CDR1 is SGHVS and CDR2 is FQNEAQ in the germline V gene. Trimming cost V 5 bases and J 2 bases, with 9 bases left between them. There are 14 residues in the CDR3. The CDR3: CASSPSGTNEKLFF. The CDR3 DNA is TGTGCCAGCAGCCCATCAGGGACTAATGAAAAACTGTTTTTT.

V usage is TRBV2 and J usage is TRBJ1-2; D is ambiguous. Germline loops: CDR1 SNHLY, CDR2 FYNNEI. The V gene lost 5 bases and the J gene lost 5 bases, with 9 bases spanning the gap. The CDR3 sequence is 12 residues long. The CDR3 region is CASSPETYGYTF. CDR3 in DNA: TGTGCCAGCAGTCCAGAGACTTATGGCTACACCTTC.

The V call is TRBV7-9, the J call TRBJ1-2; TRBD1 aligns across 8 bases. V shed 4 bases, J shed 6 bases, and the junction held 4 bases outside the gene matches. Germline V gene lookup returns CDR1 SEHNR and CDR2 FQNEAQ (reference sequence). This CDR3 contains 13 residues. The CDR3 spells CASSSDREDGYTF. The CDR3 nucleotides read TGTGCCAGCAGCTCGGACAGGGAAGATGGCTACACCTTC. Full variable domain (remainder filled in from reference TRBV7-9 and TRBJ1-2): DTGVSQNPRHKITKRGQNVTFRCDPISEHNRLYWYRQTLGQGPEFLTYFQNEAQLEKSRLLSDRFSAERPKGSFSTLEIQRTEQGDSAMYLCASSSDREDGYTFGSGTRLTVV.

V is TRBV3-1 (or the pseudogene TRBV3-2) and J is TRBJ1-2; D is undetermined. The V end lost 0 bases, the J end lost 4 bases, and 9 bases lay between the germline ends. The CDR3 has 14 residues. CDR1 and CDR2 (germline): LGHDT, YNNKEL (reference sequence). The CDR3 here is CASSQDEGSYGYTF. CDR3 bases: TGTGCCAGCAGCCAAGATGAGGGAAGCTATGGCTACACCTTC.

V gene TRBV10-1 combines with J gene TRBJ2-3; TRBD2 matches 8 bases. The CDR3 is made up of 14 amino acids. V shed 4 bases and J 5 bases; nucleotides not matched to a gene: 5. Germline values: CDR1 WNHNN, CDR2 SYGVQD (reference sequence). CDR3 bases: TGCGCCAGCAGTGGGAGCGGGGGTGGAGATACGCAGTATTTT. Amino acids: CASSGSGGGDTQYF.

The gene calls are TRBV11-3 and TRBJ2-1, with TRBD2 identical over 11 bases. The V and J ends lost 6 bases and 1 base, in that order; junction bases with no gene match: 2. Germline CDR1 reads SGHNT; CDR2 reads YENEEA. This CDR3 region has 15 residues. The CDR3 protein is CASSSSGGSYNEQFF. The DNA for the CDR3 is TGTGCCAGCAGTTCTAGCGGGGGGTCCTACAATGAGCAGTTCTTC.

V and J are TRBV2 and TRBJ2-5; D is possibly TRBD1 (5 bases). Trimming left V 2 bases short and J 5 bases short, with 12 bases between. The CDR3 is 14 residues long. Germline values: CDR1 SNHLY, CDR2 FYNNEI. The CDR3 region is CASSELSGYETQYF. The CDR3 DNA reads TGTGCCAGCAGTGAATTATCAGGGTACGAGACCCAGTACTTC.

This clone was counted a single time. This rearrangement joins TRBV10-3 to TRBJ1-6, with 11 bases aligning to TRBD1. This CDR3 is built from 15 residues. The germline V gene encodes CDR1 ENHRY and CDR2 SYGVKD. The J segment lost 7 bases and the V segment lost 10 bases, leaving 9 bases of the junction unmatched. The CDR3 loop reads CATHFGQGANSPLHF. The CDR3 nucleotides read TGTGCCACCCATTTTGGACAGGGGGCGAATTCACCCCTCCACTTT.

The rearrangement joins TRBV4-1 to TRBJ2-2; maybe TRBD2 (6 bases). The V end was cut by 0 bases, the J end by 4 bases, with 9 bases between. Germline V gives CDR1 MGHRA, CDR2 YSYEKL. The length of the CDR3 is 15 residues. This CDR3 is CASSQEWRGTGELFF. CDR3 DNA sequence: TGCGCCAGCAGCCAAGAATGGCGGGGCACCGGGGAGCTGTTTTTT.